These 16 T cell receptor beta chains came from one sample sequenced in a study of post-analysis software for immune sequencing data. Findings and limits, study-wide: About five TRBV segments appeared more often in patients than in controls, and TRBV5-6, TRBV5-1 and TRBV20-1 were among these.

These receptors have no identified antigens. Every TCR beta cDNA library bore unique molecular identifiers. TCRdb processed the PCR reads anew with MiXCR; each CDR3 protein has one entry. The top ten hold over 1.5% of the sample, which has roughly 600,000 distinct CDR3 sequences, around 44% seen once. The sample taken for sequencing was blood. These receptors were collected from a girl aged 10-17 years with multiple sclerosis.

This chain links TRBV10-2 with TRBJ2-3; 12 nucleotides line up with TRBD2. The CDR3 sequence is 16 residues long. Germline trimming cut 5 bases from V and 6 bases from J; bases unmatched to any gene: 9. Germline V gene sequence: CDR1 WSHSY, CDR2 SAAADI. The CDR3 protein is CASSRELAGGGDTQYF. CDR3 DNA sequence: TGCGCCAGCAGTAGGGAACTAGCGGGAGGAGGGGATACGCAGTATTTT.

V usage is TRBV4-1 and J usage is TRBJ1-1; D gene unclear. The CDR3 consists of 12 residues. V lost 0 bases to trimming and J lost 6 bases, with 5 bases between them. Looked up from germline, CDR1 is MGHRA and CDR2 is YSYEKL. The CDR3 spells CASSQDGAEAFF. The CDR3 DNA sequence: TGCGCCAGCAGCCAAGATGGGGCTGAAGCTTTCTTT.

This clonotype was recorded a few times. J is TRBJ2-6 and V is TRBV15; D not certain. This CDR3 spans 17 amino acids. Germline loops: CDR1 LNHNV, CDR2 YYDKDF (reference sequence). V was cut by 2 bases and J by 4 bases, with 15 bases left in between. CDR3 residues: CATSRQASLSGANVLTF. CDR3 nucleotide sequence: TGTGCCACCAGCAGACAGGCATCCCTCTCCGGGGCCAACGTCCTGACTTTC. Filled out from reference TRBV15 and TRBJ2-6, the complete variable domain reads DAMVIQNPRYQVTQFGKPVTLSCSQTLNHNVMYWYQQKSSQAPKLLFHYYDKDFNNEADTPDNFQSRRPNTSFCFLDIRSPGLGDTAMYLCATSRQASLSGANVLTFGAGSRLTVL.

This clonotype was seen just once. A much larger clone sits a single nucleotide away, making a read error possible. V and J are TRBV5-5 and TRBJ2-7; TRBD1 aligns across 8 bases. There are 14 residues in the CDR3. After removal of 6 bases from V and 4 bases from J, the junction contained 9 bases not matched to a gene. Germline V CDR1 and CDR2: SGHKS, YYEKEE (reference sequence). The DNA of the CDR3 is TGTGCCAGCAACCTCCGGGACAGGCTGTACGAGCAGTACTTC. Translating it yields CASNLRDRLYEQYF.

This clonotype occurred a few times. The chain uses TRBV3-1 and TRBJ1-4, with D hard to call. The CDR3 is made up of 16 amino acids. Germline assignment: CDR1 LGHDT and CDR2 YNNKEL (reference sequence). Trimming left V 3 bases short and J 2 bases short, with 13 bases between. CDR3 amino acids: CASSQAGPRTNEKLFF. CDR3 DNA sequence: TGTGCCAGCAGCCAGGCTGGACCCCGGACTAATGAAAAACTGTTTTTT.

As concerns this clonotype: One end of the junction is discordant with germline, which a read error may explain. The rearrangement joins TRBV5-1 to TRBJ2-1; perhaps TRBD2 as D (6 bases). Germline CDR1 reads SGHRS; CDR2 reads YFSETQ. This CDR3 comprises 14 residues. This CDR3 is CTSSLVLAADEQFF. The CDR3 region has the DNA TGCACCAGCAGCTTGGTCTTAGCGGCGGATGAGCAGTTCTTC.

The chain employs TRBV5-1 and TRBJ2-1; D not certain. Per the germline V gene, CDR1 is SGHRS and CDR2 is YFSETQ. The V end was cut by 0 bases, the J end by 10 bases, with 11 bases between. The CDR3 consists of 13 residues. The CDR3 sequence is CASSLGHRQEQFF. The CDR3, as DNA: TGCGCCAGCAGCTTGGGACATCGCCAGGAGCAGTTCTTC.

This chain links TRBV7-9 with TRBJ1-2, with D perhaps matching TRBD1 (5 bases). From germline, CDR1 is SEHNR and CDR2 FQNEAQ (reference sequence). The CDR3 consists of 14 residues. Trimming removed 7 bases from V and 8 bases from J, with 20 bases in between. Here the CDR3 DNA reads TGTGCCAGCACCTCAGCGCAGGGCGCTCAAGGCTACACCTTC. This sequence encodes CASTSAQGAQGYTF.

The genes are TRBV20-1 and TRBJ2-2; maybe TRBD2 (6 bases). The CDR3 has 13 amino acids. CDR1 DFQATT and CDR2 SNEGSKA come from the germline V gene (reference sequence). V dropped 6 bases and J dropped 7 bases, with 15 bases sitting between them. CDR3 coding DNA: TGCAGTGCCAGACTAGGGGTCCACGGGGAGCTGTTTTTT. Its translation: CSARLGVHGELFF.

This clonotype has a handful of counts. V and J are TRBV29-1 and TRBJ2-7; TRBD2 aligns across 8 bases. The V and J ends lost 4 bases and 2 bases, in that order; junction bases with no gene match: 7. The CDR3 length is 14 residues. CDR1 is SQVTM and CDR2 is ANQGSEA in the germline V gene. CDR3 residues: CSVVVPGGPYEQYF. Here the CDR3 DNA reads TGCAGCGTTGTCGTACCGGGAGGGCCCTACGAGCAGTACTTC.

J is TRBJ1-5 and V is TRBV4-1; 12 bases are a match to TRBD1. Germline V gene lookup returns CDR1 MGHRA and CDR2 YSYEKL. V shed 1 base and J 0 bases; nucleotides not matched to a gene: 4. This CDR3 has 18 amino acids. CDR3 region: CASSQGDRGPYSNQPQHF. CDR3 coding DNA: TGCGCCAGCAGCCAAGGGGACAGGGGGCCTTATAGCAATCAGCCCCAGCATTTT.

This clonotype occurred a few times. This chain links TRBV27 with TRBJ2-1; 8 nucleotides line up with TRBD2. The V and J ends lost 8 bases and 4 bases, in that order; junction bases with no gene match: 4. Germline values: CDR1 MNHEY, CDR2 SMNVEV (reference sequence). This CDR3 has 13 amino acids. CDR3 in DNA: TGTGCCAGCGCACTAGCGGTTTACAATGAGCAGTTCTTC. Its translation: CASALAVYNEQFF.

This clonotype was counted only a few times. This chain links TRBV5-5 with TRBJ2-7; a weak D match, TRBD2 (7 bases). Per germline, CDR1 SGHKS and CDR2 YYEKEE (reference sequence). Trimming cost V 3 bases and J 0 bases, with 16 bases left between them. This CDR3 has 16 residues. The CDR3 here is CASSSVRGRASYEQYF. The CDR3 DNA follows: TGTGCCAGCAGCTCCGTAAGGGGGAGGGCCTCCTACGAGCAGTACTTC.

The gene calls are TRBV12-5 and TRBJ1-5, with D hard to call. The CDR3 length is 13 residues. Germline V gives CDR1 LGHNT, CDR2 FRNRAP. The V end lost 4 bases, the J end lost 9 bases, and 13 bases lay between the germline ends. CDR3 loop: CASGSDGGGPQHF. CDR3 in DNA: TGTGCTAGTGGTTCGGACGGAGGAGGGCCCCAGCATTTT.

The chain joins TRBV12-3 or TRBV12-4 to TRBJ1-2; no clear D. CDR3 length equals 12 residues. The germline V and J ends were trimmed by 3 bases and 8 bases, with 10 bases remaining between them. CDR3 sequence: CASSFGRGGYTF. In nucleotides, the CDR3 is TGTGCCAGCAGTTTTGGGCGAGGAGGCTACACCTTC.

The rearrangement joins TRBV4-1 to TRBJ1-2; possibly TRBD1 for D (6 bases). Germline lookup yields CDR1 MGHRA and CDR2 YSYEKL. The V and J ends lost 1 base and 4 bases respectively, with 13 bases between them. The CDR3 spans 15 residues. CDR3 sequence reads: CASSQGARGTYGYTF. The CDR3 DNA sequence: TGCGCCAGCAGCCAAGGGGCGAGGGGGACCTATGGCTACACCTTC.